This T cell receptor beta chain was observed in a study of T-cell memory formation after mild COVID-19. One entry per CDR3 protein, called by TCRdb with MiXCR from the 5' RACE reads. The sample lists 280,000 or so distinct CDR3 sequences, roughly 8% occurring once. Findings and limits, study-wide: Cross-reactive memory seemingly joined, as some responding clones were found in pre-infection memory.

Regarding this clonotype: Antigen specificity is unknown.

The source of this sequence is a man aged 18 to 30 who had mild COVID-19 (a few samples of this study predate the infection). Cell type and time point are not known. The sequencing input was PBMCs or a T cell subset sorted from them (not recorded which).

CDR3 loop: CASSQERRAPKGYTF. DNA for the CDR3: TGTGCCAGCAGCCAAGAACGGAGAGCCCCAAAAGGCTACACCTTC. This chain links TRBV4-2 with TRBJ1-2; D is uncertain. V lost 0 bases to trimming and J lost 8 bases, with 16 bases between them. There are 15 residues in the CDR3. CDR1 and CDR2 from the germline V gene are LGHNA and YNFKEQ.